Below are 16 T cell receptor beta chains sequenced from a single sample in a study of radiotherapy plus CTLA-4 blockade in lung cancer. Method: immunoSEQ multiplex PCR; TCRdb's copy keeps in-frame clones and lacks some. Found here are 35,000 to 55,000 clones, about 70% of them singletons; the top ten hold approximately 23%. This material consisted of peripheral blood, taken from a patient treated with radiotherapy plus ipilimumab. The receptors derive from a human donor with non-small cell lung cancer who had a partial response to radiotherapy plus ipilimumab.

This clone has just a few counts. V gene TRBV5-6 combines with J gene TRBJ1-1; D call uncertain. CDR1 SGHDT and CDR2 YYEEEE come from the germline V gene. V shed 2 bases and J shed 0 bases, with 14 bases lying between them. The CDR3 is made up of 16 amino acids. DNA for the CDR3: TGTGCCAGCAGCTTTAACGTGGGAGGGCTGAACACTGAAGCTTTCTTT. This translates into CASSFNVGGLNTEAFF. Looking up the rest from reference TRBV5-6 and TRBJ1-1 gives the full variable domain: DAGVTQSPTHLIKTRGQQVTLRCSPKSGHDTVSWYQQALGQGPQFIFQYYEEEERQRGNFPDRFSGHQFPNYSSELNVNALLLGDSALYLCASSFNVGGLNTEAFFGQGTRLTVV.

The chain combines TRBV15 with TRBJ1-1, with TRBD1 as a possible D gene (5 bases). Germline V gives CDR1 LNHNV, CDR2 YYDKDF (reference sequence). CDR3 length: 15 residues. The V and J ends lost 5 bases and 2 bases respectively, with 15 bases between them. The CDR3 is CATSAQGKSNTEAFF. In DNA form, the CDR3 reads TGTGCCACCAGCGCTCAGGGTAAGTCCAACACTGAAGCTTTCTTT.

The chain combines TRBV5-1 with TRBJ2-1, with TRBD2 matching 10 bases. Trimming took 5 bases from V and 6 from J; bases not matched to a gene: 5. The CDR3 runs to 14 residues. Germline V gene data show CDR1 as SGHRS and CDR2 as YFSETQ. The CDR3 here is CASRVAGGANEQFF. The DNA for the CDR3 is TGCGCCAGCAGGGTAGCGGGAGGTGCCAATGAGCAGTTCTTC.

This clone was seen only a few times. This chain joins TRBV5-4 and TRBJ1-2; D is uncertain. Germline lookup yields CDR1 SGHNT and CDR2 YYREEE (reference sequence). Trimming stripped 0 bases from V and 2 bases from J, with 5 bases between. The CDR3 totals 13 residues. The CDR3 sequence is CASSLEHNYGYTF. CDR3 DNA: TGTGCCAGCAGCTTGGAGCACAACTATGGCTACACCTTC.

The chain uses TRBV5-5 and TRBJ2-7, with TRBD1 matching 9 bases. V dropped 6 bases and J dropped 4; count of bases not matched to a gene: 8. From germline, CDR1 is SGHKS and CDR2 YYEKEE (reference sequence). CDR3 length: 14 residues. Here the CDR3 reads CASTSTGGEYEQYF. In DNA, the CDR3 is TGTGCCAGCACCTCCACAGGGGGCGAATACGAGCAGTACTTC.

The gene calls are TRBV7-2 and TRBJ1-3, with D unclear. V lost 10 bases, J lost 0 bases, and 10 bases lay in between. Looked up from germline, CDR1 is SGHTA and CDR2 is FQGNSA. The CDR3 has 13 residues. The CDR3 sequence is CAIRHNSGNTIYF. The CDR3, as DNA: TGTGCCATCAGACACAACTCTGGAAACACCATATATTTT.

V is TRBV5-8 and J is TRBJ2-3; 9 bases are shared with TRBD2. Germline V lookup: CDR1 SGHTS, CDR2 YDEGEE. The CDR3 is 17 residues long. Germline trimming cut 4 bases from V and 3 bases from J; bases unmatched to any gene: 12. CDR3: CASSRSQIAGETDTQYF. CDR3 nucleotide sequence: TGTGCCAGCAGCCGATCTCAGATAGCGGGGGAGACAGATACGCAGTATTTT. The full variable domain, its missing parts supplied by reference TRBV5-8 and TRBJ2-3, is EAGVTQSPTHLIKTRGQQATLRCSPISGHTSVYWYQQALGLGLQFLLWYDEGEERNRGNFPPRFSGRQFPNYSSELNVNALELEDSALYLCASSRSQIAGETDTQYFGPGTRLTVL.

This chain uses TRBV6-1 with TRBJ1-1; 9 bases are a match to TRBD1. Germline lookup yields CDR1 MNHNS and CDR2 SASEGT. Trimming cost V 4 bases and J 11 bases; bases outside gene matches: 5. The CDR3 covers 12 residues. CDR3 sequence: CASSVRQGGAFF. In DNA, the CDR3 is TGTGCCAGCAGTGTAAGACAGGGGGGGGCTTTCTTT.

V is TRBV5-4 and J is TRBJ1-2, with D hard to call. V lost 6 bases to trimming and J lost 8 bases, with 14 bases between them. Looked up from germline, CDR1 is SGHNT and CDR2 is YYREEE (reference sequence). CDR3 length: 12 amino acids. CDR3 nucleotide sequence: TGTGCCAGCACCCTCGGACCGGGAGGCTACACCTTC. This translates into CASTLGPGGYTF.

Worth noting for this clone: This CDR3 is also generated by other DNA sequences in the sample. The rearrangement uses TRBV2 and TRBJ1-5, with D possibly TRBD1 on 5 matching bases. Trimming shortened V by 3 bases and J by 7 bases, and 10 bases separated the two germline ends. In germline, CDR1 is SNHLY, CDR2 FYNNEI. The CDR3 consists of 13 residues. The CDR3 is CASSEGLWQPQHF. The CDR3 DNA reads as TGTGCCAGCAGTGAGGGGCTTTGGCAGCCCCAGCATTTT. Full variable domain (missing parts from reference TRBV2 and TRBJ1-5): EPEVTQTPSHQVTQMGQEVILRCVPISNHLYFYWYRQILGQKVEFLVSFYNNEISEKSEIFDDQFSVERPDGSNFTLKIRSTKLEDSAMYFCASSEGLWQPQHFGDGTRLSIL.

The chain is built from TRBV7-2 and TRBJ1-4; a possible D gene is TRBD1 (5 bases). V lost 6 bases, J lost 3 bases, and 8 bases lay in between. The V gene's germline CDR1 is SGHTA and CDR2 FQGNSA. The CDR3 runs 13 residues. CDR3 sequence (DNA): TGTGCCAGCAGTCGACAGCCTAATGAAAAACTGTTTTTT. Translated: CASSRQPNEKLFF.

J is TRBJ2-3 and V is TRBV7-2, with D unresolved. V was trimmed by 5 bases and J by 0 bases, leaving 6 bases between them. CDR3 length: 13 residues. The germline gives CDR1 SGHTA, CDR2 FQGNSA. The CDR3 nucleotides are TGTGCCAGCAGCCGCGTTAGCACAGATACGCAGTATTTT. This codes for CASSRVSTDTQYF.

This chain connects TRBV27 to TRBJ1-3; 9 bases are shared with TRBD1. Trimming took 6 bases from V and 3 from J; bases not matched to a gene: 3. Germline V gene data show CDR1 as MNHEY and CDR2 as SMNVEV (reference sequence). The CDR3 spans 14 residues. Here the CDR3 reads CASRTGGGGNTIYF. The DNA for the CDR3 is TGTGCCAGCAGAACAGGGGGCGGTGGAAACACCATATATTTT.

The chain is built from TRBV6-6 and TRBJ2-2; 7 positions match TRBD1. V was pared by 4 bases and J by 6 bases, with 8 bases of the junction left unmatched. Germline CDR1 reads MNHNY; CDR2 reads SVGAGI (reference sequence). The CDR3 runs 15 residues. CDR3 nucleotide sequence: TGTGCCAGCAGTTCGACGACCGACAGGGCCGGGGAGCTGTTTTTT. It yields the protein CASSSTTDRAGELFF.

This clone was counted a few times. The rearrangement joins TRBV27 to TRBJ2-1; 7 bases line up with TRBD1. Trimming cost V 5 bases and J 14 bases; bases outside gene matches: 6. CDR1 MNHEY and CDR2 SMNVEV come from the germline V gene (reference sequence). This CDR3 has 11 residues. The CDR3 loop is CASSDRVEKFF. CDR3 coding DNA: TGTGCCAGCAGTGACAGGGTGGAGAAGTTCTTC.

This clone was detected a few times. The J gene is TRBJ2-1, the V gene TRBV29-1, with TRBD2 as a possible D gene (6 bases). Germline assignment: CDR1 SQVTM and CDR2 ANQGSEA. The length of the CDR3 is 15 residues. With 7 bases removed from V and 3 bases from J, the gap between germline ends came to 19 bases. As DNA, the CDR3 is TGCAGCGCCTCTGCGGGGCCGCCTTTCTACAATGAGCAGTTCTTC. It specifies CSASAGPPFYNEQFF.